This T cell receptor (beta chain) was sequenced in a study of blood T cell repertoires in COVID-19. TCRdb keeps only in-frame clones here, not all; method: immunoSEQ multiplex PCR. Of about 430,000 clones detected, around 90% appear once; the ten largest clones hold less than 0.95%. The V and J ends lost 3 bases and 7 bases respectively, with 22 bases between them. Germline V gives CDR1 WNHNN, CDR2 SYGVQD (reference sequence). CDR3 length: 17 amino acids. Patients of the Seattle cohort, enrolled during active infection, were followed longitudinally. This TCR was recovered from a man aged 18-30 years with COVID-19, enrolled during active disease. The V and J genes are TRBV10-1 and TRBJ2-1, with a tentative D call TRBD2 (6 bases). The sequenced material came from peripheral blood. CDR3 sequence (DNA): TGCGCCAGCAGTGAAAGTCGGGGGAGTGGAGTAGGGAATGAGCAGTTCTTC. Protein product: CASSESRGSGVGNEQFF.